Below are 23 T cell receptor beta chains sequenced from a single sample in a study of cytomegalovirus exposure and HLA in healthy donors (dated 2017 in TCRdb). Libraries came from the immunoSEQ multiplex PCR assay. A mixture of 60 forward primers for TCR Vbeta segments and 13 reverse primers for TCR Jbeta segments was used in the multiplex PCR. The immuneACCESS repertoire file appears here via TCRdb, limited to in-frame rearrangements. These files lack a portion of the clones; in checked studies, under half of the deficit traces to unresolved V genes, and the cause of the others is not known. This sample has tens of thousands of clones in its table, and less than 85% of those were observed once. Roughly 21% of the sample comes from the top ten. The sample was PBMCs. The source of these receptors is a woman between 55 and 75 years old in good health and CMV-seropositive.

This clone was counted a single time. The germline gene is not matched at one end of the junction; a read error may be the cause. This chain links TRBV7-7 with TRBJ2-1; 13 nucleotides agree with TRBD2. The CDR3 length is 15 residues. Germline assignment: CDR1 SSHAT and CDR2 FNYEAQ (reference sequence). The CDR3 reads CASSLGLAGKSEQFF. CDR3 sequence (DNA): TGTGCTAGCAGCCTGGGACTAGCGGGGAAGAGTGAGCAGTTCTTC. Supplemented by reference TRBV7-7 and TRBJ2-1, the full variable domain reads GAGVSQSPRYKVTKRGQDVTLRCDPISSHATLYWYQQALGQGPEFLTYFNYEAQPDKSGLPSDRFSAERPEGSISTLTIQRTEQRDSAMYRCASSLGLAGKSEQFFGPGTRLTVL.

The J gene is TRBJ2-7, the V gene TRBV12-5; D is perhaps TRBD1 (5 bases). V lost 7 bases and J 2 bases, leaving 12 bases between the germline ends. Germline V CDR1 and CDR2: LGHNT, FRNRAP. The CDR3 loop spans 13 amino acids. CDR3 residues: CASALDTAYEQYF. CDR3 coding DNA: TGTGCTAGTGCCCTGGACACAGCCTACGAGCAGTACTTC.

V gene TRBV13 combines with J gene TRBJ1-5, with D tentatively TRBD1 (5 bases). This CDR3 has 16 residues. V lost 6 bases, J lost 6 bases, and 21 bases lay in between. Germline CDR1 is PRHDT and CDR2 is FYEKMQ (reference sequence). CDR3 region: CASRSRGGGLGQPQHF. The DNA for the CDR3 is TGTGCCAGCAGGAGTAGGGGAGGCGGTCTCGGTCAGCCCCAGCATTTT.

The chain is built from TRBV30 and TRBJ2-6; D is perhaps TRBD1 (5 bases). Germline-derived CDR1 and CDR2 are GTSNPN and SVGIG (reference sequence). The V end lost 3 bases, the J end lost 1 base, and 10 bases lay between the germline ends. This CDR3 has 15 residues. This chain's CDR3 is CAWSVDRSGANVLTF. Written as DNA, the CDR3 is TGTGCCTGGAGCGTCGACAGATCTGGGGCCAACGTCCTGACTTTC.

This clone is categorized as medium-sized. The chain uses TRBV5-6 and TRBJ1-2, with D possibly being TRBD1 (5 bases). The V and J ends lost 0 bases and 4 bases respectively, with 7 bases between them. This CDR3 region has 13 residues. The germline V gene encodes CDR1 SGHDT and CDR2 YYEEEE. CDR3 nucleotides: TGTGCCAGCAGCTTGGAGGGACTCTATGGCTACACCTTC. Its translation: CASSLEGLYGYTF.

The chain employs TRBV7-8 and TRBJ1-6, with 9 bases that match TRBD1. CDR1 is SGHVS and CDR2 is FQNEAQ in the germline V gene. The V segment lost 5 bases and the J segment 7 bases; nucleotides outside the gene matches: 9. The CDR3 loop spans 16 amino acids. In DNA form, the CDR3 reads TGTGCCAGCAGCCCCACAGGGGGCATCGGGAATTCACCCCTCCACTTT. Its protein is CASSPTGGIGNSPLHF.

V and J are TRBV6-5 and TRBJ1-6; D gene ambiguous. V was pared by 6 bases and J by 9 bases, with 9 bases between. The length of the CDR3 is 12 residues. Per the germline V gene, CDR1 is MNHEY and CDR2 is SVGAGI. In DNA, the CDR3 is TGTGCCAGCAGCCAGGCGGGTTCACCCCTCCACTTT. Amino acid sequence: CASSQAGSPLHF.

This rearrangement joins TRBV29-1 to TRBJ1-1; 7 positions match TRBD1. With V trimmed by 7 bases and J by 5 bases, 7 bases remained unmatched. The germline V gene encodes CDR1 SQVTM and CDR2 ANQGSEA. The CDR3 is 12 amino acids. The CDR3 DNA reads as TGCAGCGGTCGGACAGGTAGGACTGAAGCTTTCTTT. Translating it yields CSGRTGRTEAFF.

The V gene is TRBV7-2, the J gene TRBJ1-1; 9 bases map to TRBD1. V shed 4 bases, J shed 4 bases, and the junction held 4 bases outside the gene matches. CDR3 size: 14 residues. CDR1 and CDR2 (germline): SGHTA, FQGNSA. CDR3 in DNA: TGTGCCAGCAGCTCGGGACAGGGTACCACTGAAGCTTTCTTT. Translation: CASSSGQGTTEAFF.

In DNA form, the CDR3 reads TGTGCCAGCAGCTTAGGAGACAGTGTCTATGGCTACACCTTC. It translates to CASSLGDSVYGYTF. The gene calls are TRBV7-7 and TRBJ1-2; D possibly corresponds to TRBD1 (5 bases). Trimming shortened V by 1 base and J by 4 bases, and 10 bases separated the two germline ends. CDR1 SSHAT and CDR2 FNYEAQ come from the germline V gene (reference sequence). The CDR3 is 14 amino acids.

This clone was recorded a few times. The chain recombines TRBV4-2 with TRBJ1-5; TRBD1 is a possible D gene (6 bases). V was clipped by 6 bases and J by 1 base, with 13 bases between them. From germline, CDR1 is LGHNA and CDR2 YNFKEQ. The CDR3 is made up of 15 amino acids. The CDR3 nucleotides read TGTGCCAGCAGTTCCGAGGGGGTGAGCAATCAGCCCCAGCATTTT. The encoded protein is CASSSEGVSNQPQHF.

V and J are TRBV19 and TRBJ2-7, with 10 positions matching TRBD1. This CDR3 spans 14 amino acids. CDR1 is LNHDA and CDR2 is SQIVND in the germline V gene (reference sequence). Trimming took 5 bases from V and 3 from J; bases not matched to a gene: 4. Written as DNA, the CDR3 is TGTGCCAGTAGTCCCCGGGACAGGGGCTACGAGCAGTACTTC. It specifies CASSPRDRGYEQYF.

This chain joins TRBV7-2 and TRBJ2-1, with a weak D call TRBD2 (6 bases). V was cut by 6 bases and J by 0 bases, with 21 bases left in between. The CDR3 totals 18 residues. Looked up from germline, CDR1 is SGHTA and CDR2 is FQGNSA. In DNA form, the CDR3 reads TGTGCCAGCAGTTTTAGGCAGGGCGCGGGAAGCTCCTACAATGAGCAGTTCTTC. This encodes CASSFRQGAGSSYNEQFF.

The chain recombines TRBV7-9 with TRBJ1-2; D uncertain. The CDR3 has 12 residues. Looked up from germline, CDR1 is SEHNR and CDR2 is FQNEAQ (reference sequence). Trimming removed 5 bases at V and 3 bases at J, with 7 bases between. The CDR3 DNA is TGTGCCAGCAGCCCCTTAGACTATGGCTACACCTTC. Translation gives CASSPLDYGYTF. The full variable domain, completed using reference TRBV7-9 and TRBJ1-2, is DTGVSQNPRHKITKRGQNVTFRCDPISEHNRLYWYRQTLGQGPEFLTYFQNEAQLEKSRLLSDRFSAERPKGSFSTLEIQRTEQGDSAMYLCASSPLDYGYTFGSGTRLTVV.

V and J are TRBV29-1 and TRBJ2-5; 8 bases match TRBD2. The CDR3 has 14 residues. With 1 base clipped from V and 4 bases from J, the junction kept 5 bases outside the gene matches. The germline V gene encodes CDR1 SQVTM and CDR2 ANQGSEA. CDR3 DNA: TGCAGCGTTGAAGCTCCAGCGGGGGCAGAGACCCAGTACTTC. Encoded protein: CSVEAPAGAETQYF.

This chain uses TRBV5-1 with TRBJ1-6; 8 nucleotides agree with TRBD1. The V and J ends lost 4 bases and 8 bases, in that order; junction bases with no gene match: 14. Germline CDR1 is SGHRS and CDR2 is YFSETQ. This CDR3 region has 17 residues. Here the CDR3 reads CASSPSGQGGNYSPLHF. The DNA of the CDR3 is TGCGCCAGCAGCCCATCCGGACAGGGAGGTAACTATTCACCCCTCCACTTT.

The chain employs TRBV11-2 and TRBJ1-1, with TRBD1 as a possible D gene (6 bases). The CDR3 loop spans 17 amino acids. Germline-derived CDR1 and CDR2 are SGHAT and FQNNGV. V was clipped by 6 bases and J by 5 bases, with 25 bases between them. CDR3 amino acids: CASRKLQGPLLGTEAFF. CDR3 DNA sequence: TGTGCCAGCAGAAAGCTACAGGGCCCACTGCTTGGGACTGAAGCTTTCTTT. Based on the CDR3 plus reference TRBV11-2 and TRBJ1-1, the full variable domain is EAGVAQSPRYKIIEKRQSVAFWCNPISGHATLYWYQQILGQGPKLLIQFQNNGVVDDSQLPKDRFSAERLKGVDSTLKIQPAKLEDSAVYLCASRKLQGPLLGTEAFFGQGTRLTVV.

The chain couples TRBV2 to TRBJ2-7; D ambiguous. Germline assignment: CDR1 SNHLY and CDR2 FYNNEI. V dropped 4 bases and J dropped 0 bases, with 7 bases sitting between them. The CDR3 consists of 13 residues. CDR3 in DNA: TGTGCCAGCAGTGTCGCGAGCTCCTACGAGCAGTACTTC. It is translated as CASSVASSYEQYF. The full variable domain, its missing parts supplied by reference TRBV2 and TRBJ2-7, is EPEVTQTPSHQVTQMGQEVILRCVPISNHLYFYWYRQILGQKVEFLVSFYNNEISEKSEIFDDQFSVERPDGSNFTLKIRSTKLEDSAMYFCASSVASSYEQYFGPGTRLTVT.

V gene TRBV30 combines with J gene TRBJ1-2; no clear D gene. Germline-derived CDR1 and CDR2 are GTSNPN and SVGIG (reference sequence). V was pared by 4 bases and J by 0 bases, with 9 bases between. This CDR3 comprises 13 residues. CDR3 amino acids: CAWTPVANYGYTF. The CDR3 bases are TGTGCCTGGACCCCGGTCGCTAACTATGGCTACACCTTC. The full variable domain, completed using reference TRBV30 and TRBJ1-2, is SQTIHQWPATLVQPVGSPLSLECTVEGTSNPNLYWYRQAAGRGLQLLFYSVGIGQISSEVPQNLSASRPQDRQFILSSKKLLLSDSGFYLCAWTPVANYGYTFGSGTRLTVV.

V gene TRBV5-1 combines with J gene TRBJ1-3, with D uncertain. The V end lost 4 bases, the J end lost 6 bases, and 20 bases lay between the germline ends. This CDR3 comprises 16 residues. Germline V gene data show CDR1 as SGHRS and CDR2 as YFSETQ. CDR3 nucleotides: TGCGCCAGCAGCCTTATGCCTACCGGGTCCACAAACACCATATATTTT. Encoded protein: CASSLMPTGSTNTIYF. Combining the CDR3 with reference TRBV5-1 and TRBJ1-3 gives the whole variable domain KAGVTQTPRYLIKTRGQQVTLSCSPISGHRSVSWYQQTPGQGLQFLFEYFSETQRNKGNFPGRFSGRQFSNSRSEMNVSTLELGDSALYLCASSLMPTGSTNTIYFGEGSWLTVV.

This clone was recorded a few times. The rearrangement joins TRBV7-8 to TRBJ2-3; 15 nucleotides agree with TRBD2. The CDR3 has 14 amino acids. Trimming took 8 bases from V and 8 from J; bases not matched to a gene: 5. From germline, CDR1 is SGHVS and CDR2 FQNEAQ. CDR3 protein: CASARTSGGATQYF. CDR3 coding DNA: TGTGCCAGCGCGCGGACTAGCGGGGGGGCTACGCAGTATTTT.

As for this clone: Sequence at one end of the junction differs from germline and may be a read error. J is TRBJ2-7 and V is TRBV4-3; 7 bases line up with TRBD1. CDR1 LGHNA and CDR2 YSLEER come from the germline V gene. This CDR3 has 15 residues. The CDR3: CASSQGKQLPDRVNF. The DNA for the CDR3 is TGCGCCAGCAGCCAAGGGAAGCAATTACCCGACAGGGTCAACTTC.

The chain couples TRBV7-2 to TRBJ2-2; D is perhaps TRBD2 (8 bases). The CDR3 has 16 residues. CDR1 is SGHTA and CDR2 is FQGNSA in the germline V gene. The V and J ends lost 5 bases and 2 bases respectively, with 15 bases between them. The CDR3 coding sequence is TGTGCCAGCAGCCGGGGGGGGACAGTAAACACCGGGGAGCTGTTTTTT. Encoded protein: CASSRGGTVNTGELFF.